These T cell receptor beta chains were read from a single sample in a study of CD8+ T cells in alopecia areata. This table comes from immunoSEQ multiplex PCR, and its TCRdb copy is limited to in-frame clones, with some not included. The table shows 140,000 to 150,000 clones, with about 51% occurring only once. Sample: CD8+ T cells sorted from blood, taken at week 4, from a patient treated with tofacitinib. The receptors were gathered from a human donor with alopecia areata. CDR3s include the opening cysteine and the closing phenylalanine or tryptophan. A D gene is named only where the DNA matches it firmly. Some rows have no size entry. The others give once, few or many, or a class for an expanded clone.

CDR3nt | CDR3aa | d_gene | abundance | j_gene | v_gene
TGTGCCAGCTCCGTTGAGGGGAGAGGTTATGGCTACACCTTC | CASSVEGRGYGYTF | . | . | TRBJ1-2 | TRBV27
TGTGCCAGCAGCTTTCCGGGACAGGGCCCCTACGAGCAGTACTTC | CASSFPGQGPYEQYF | TRBD1 | few | TRBJ2-7 | TRBV6-5
TGTGCCAGCAGCATCGGAGGTAGCAATCAGCCCCAGCATTTT | CASSIGGSNQPQHF | . | few | TRBJ1-5 | TRBV7-9
TGTGCCATCAGGACCGACCTAACAGGGCAATACGAGCAGTACTTC | CAIRTDLTGQYEQYF | . | few | TRBJ2-7 | TRBV10-3
TGTGCCAGCAGCTCCGGGACAGGGAGGGGCTATGGCTACACCTTC | CASSSGTGRGYGYTF | TRBD1 | . | TRBJ1-2 | TRBV7-9
TGTGCCACCAGCAGAGGTGAGGGAGGTGGCTACACCTTC | CATSRGEGGGYTF | . | . | TRBJ1-2 | TRBV15
TGTGCCAGCAGTGAACCCGGGGAGGGTTACTATGGCTACACCTTC | CASSEPGEGYYGYTF | . | . | TRBJ1-2 | TRBV2
TGTGCCAGCAGCTACGGACGAGGAGGCGGCTACACCTTC | CASSYGRGGGYTF | . | . | TRBJ1-2 | TRBV13
TGTGCCACCAGCAGCCCCTTGCAGGGCTGGGAAAAACTGTTTTTT | CATSSPLQGWEKLFF | . | few | TRBJ1-4 | TRBV15
TGTGCCAGCAGTTACTCGGGCGGGAGCTACGAGCAGTACTTC | CASSYSGGSYEQYF | TRBD2 | . | TRBJ2-7 | TRBV6-6
TGTGCCAGCAGCGTAGAAGGGGGCTTAAATACGCAGTATTTT | CASSVEGGLNTQYF | TRBD1 | . | TRBJ2-3 | TRBV9
TGTGCCAGCAGCTTCGCGTACAATGAGCAGTTCTTC | CASSFAYNEQFF | . | . | TRBJ2-1 | TRBV11-2
TGTGCCAGCAGCTTCGAAATGACGTTCTACTATGGCTACACCTTC | CASSFEMTFYYGYTF | . | few | TRBJ1-2 | TRBV7-2
TGCGCCAGCAGCCCGCACGGCAGTAGCAATCAGCCCCAGCATTTT | CASSPHGSSNQPQHF | . | few | TRBJ1-5 | TRBV5-1
TGTGCCAGCAGCGAGTGGGGGAGTTCCTATAATTCACCCCTCCACTTT | CASSEWGSSYNSPLHF | . | . | TRBJ1-6 | TRBV9
TGCAGCGTTGGTCCGGGACAGGAAGCTGGTGGCTACACCTTC | CSVGPGQEAGGYTF | TRBD1 | . | TRBJ1-2 | TRBV29-1
TGTGCCAGCAGCCCTACAGGGGGCTCGCCACCCCTCCACTTT | CASSPTGGSPPLHF | TRBD1 | . | TRBJ1-6 | TRBV9
TGTGCCAGCAGCGGACAGGCCCTTAGGTCCGGGGAGCTGTTTTTT | CASSGQALRSGELFF | TRBD1 | . | TRBJ2-2 | TRBV7-8
TGCAGCGTTGATTTGGGTGGAACTGAAGCTTTCTTT | CSVDLGGTEAFF | . | . | TRBJ1-1 | TRBV29-1
TGTGCCAGCAGCTTAACTGCTGGCAGCAATCAGCCCCAGCATTTT | CASSLTAGSNQPQHF | . | . | TRBJ1-5 | TRBV7-8
TGTGCCGGACAGGGGGTTTCTACTACTACTACCAATGAGCAGTTCTTC | CAGQGVSTTTTNEQFF | TRBD1 | . | TRBJ2-1 | TRBV30
TGTGCCAGCAGCTTGGACAGGGTGGAAGAGACCCAGTACTTC | CASSLDRVEETQYF | . | . | TRBJ2-5 | TRBV5-6